These 15 T cell receptor beta chains originate from one sample sequenced in a study of T cells in Graves' hyperthyroidism and ophthalmopathy. Amplification of TCR beta CDR3 regions used RNA as the template. Carried out on the TCR CDR3, a first-round RT-PCR used the HTBI primer set. A single record per CDR3 protein comes from TCRdb applying MiXCR to the multiplex PCR reads. Of about 840,000 distinct CDR3 sequences listed, 38% are singletons. What was sequenced was blood. These receptors came from a man between 18 and 29 years old with Graves' hyperthyroidism.

This chain uses TRBV19 with TRBJ2-7; 7 nucleotides agree with TRBD2. After removal of 3 bases from V and 3 bases from J, the junction contained 11 bases not matched to a gene. Germline V lookup: CDR1 LNHDA, CDR2 SQIVND (reference sequence). This CDR3 has 16 amino acids. CDR3: CASSIGGLVVDYEQYF. CDR3 bases: TGTGCCAGTAGTATCGGCGGACTAGTGGTGGACTACGAGCAGTACTTC.

This clonotype occurred many times. The chain combines TRBV19 with TRBJ1-2; D may be TRBD1 (6 bases). The germline V gene encodes CDR1 LNHDA and CDR2 SQIVND (reference sequence). The CDR3 sequence is 13 residues long. Trimming removed 5 bases from V and 10 bases from J, with 17 bases in between. The CDR3 nucleotides are TGTGCCAGTAGTTCGTCCGAGGGGGAAATCTACACCTTC. Encoded protein: CASSSSEGEIYTF.

This clonotype appeared many times. The chain joins TRBV29-1 to TRBJ1-1; no firm D call. V lost 5 bases to trimming and J lost 0 bases, with 7 bases between them. This CDR3 has 12 residues. Germline V gene lookup returns CDR1 SQVTM and CDR2 ANQGSEA. The CDR3 here is CSVRTLNTEAFF. Here the CDR3 DNA reads TGCAGCGTTCGAACTTTGAACACTGAAGCTTTCTTT.

As regards this clonotype: A much bigger clone sits one base away, suggesting this may be a read error. The gene calls are TRBV9 and TRBJ2-5; D unclear. Germline CDR1 is SGDLS and CDR2 is YYNGEE. The length of the CDR3 is 13 residues. DNA for the CDR3: TGTGCCAGCAGCGTCGACCATGGAGAGACCCAGTGCTTC. It translates to CASSVDHGETQCF. The complete variable domain, with remaining parts taken from reference TRBV9 and TRBJ2-5, reads DSGVTQTPKHLITATGQRVTLRCSPRSGDLSVYWYQQSLDQGLQFLIQYYNGEERAKGNILERFSAQQFPDLHSELNLSSLELGDSALYFCASSVDHGETQCFGPGTRLLVL.

This clonotype occurred many times. The chain joins TRBV2 to TRBJ2-7, with D perhaps TRBD1 or TRBD2 (5 bases each). The V gene's germline CDR1 is SNHLY and CDR2 FYNNEI. Trimming took off 5 bases at V and 1 base at J, with 12 bases between the two ends. The CDR3 runs to 14 residues. The CDR3 nucleotides are TGTGCCAGCAGTCGTTCGGGGCGATCCTACGAGCAGTACTTC. As protein: CASSRSGRSYEQYF.

This clonotype was observed many times. The chain is built from TRBV7-9 and TRBJ2-5; perhaps D is TRBD1 or TRBD2 (5 bases each). This CDR3 has 13 amino acids. Trimming left V 5 bases short and J 3 bases short, with 10 bases between. Germline V CDR1 and CDR2: SEHNR, FQNEAQ (reference sequence). The CDR3 sequence: CASSVVGEETQYF. The CDR3 region has the DNA TGTGCCAGCAGCGTTGTGGGGGAAGAGACCCAGTACTTC. Looking up the rest from reference TRBV7-9 and TRBJ2-5 gives the full variable domain: DTGVSQNPRHKITKRGQNVTFRCDPISEHNRLYWYRQTLGQGPEFLTYFQNEAQLEKSRLLSDRFSAERPKGSFSTLEIQRTEQGDSAMYLCASSVVGEETQYFGPGTRLLVL.

This chain connects TRBV7-3 to TRBJ2-6; TRBD1 or TRBD2 may be the D gene (5 bases each). Trimming cost V 5 bases and J 4 bases, with 15 bases left between them. The CDR3 covers 16 residues. Germline CDR1 SGHTA, CDR2 FQGTGA. The CDR3, as DNA: TGTGCCAGCAGCGGGGGACCCGAGAGGGGGGCCAACGTCCTGACTTTC. Amino acids: CASSGGPERGANVLTF.

There are a few counts of this clonotype. This chain joins TRBV5-1 and TRBJ2-2; possibly TRBD2 for D (5 bases). The CDR3 is made up of 16 amino acids. Germline CDR1 is SGHRS and CDR2 is YFSETQ. Trimming took 4 bases from V and 1 from J, leaving 14 bases between them. The CDR3 region has the DNA TGCGCCAGCAGCCTGGCGATCGAGGGGAACACCGGGGAGCTGTTTTTT. This encodes CASSLAIEGNTGELFF.

V gene TRBV9 combines with J gene TRBJ2-7; TRBD1 agrees at 7 bases. This CDR3 has 14 residues. The V and J ends lost 3 bases and 5 bases, in that order; junction bases with no gene match: 8. CDR1 SGDLS and CDR2 YYNGEE come from the germline V gene. The CDR3 DNA reads TGTGCCAGCAGCGAAGACAGACAGGGTGACGAGCAGTACTTC. Translating gives CASSEDRQGDEQYF.

This clonotype was detected a few times. This rearrangement joins TRBV7-2 to TRBJ1-2, with D hard to call. This CDR3 comprises 14 residues. V was trimmed by 3 bases and J by 8 bases, leaving 16 bases between them. Germline CDR1 reads SGHTA; CDR2 reads FQGNSA. The CDR3 protein is CASSLAAGNGGYTF. The CDR3 DNA reads TGTGCCAGCAGCTTGGCGGCGGGGAACGGGGGCTACACCTTC.

The chain links TRBV15 to TRBJ1-4; D may be TRBD1 (6 bases). Per germline, CDR1 LNHNV and CDR2 YYDKDF (reference sequence). This CDR3 is built from 18 residues. V lost 2 bases and J lost 7, with 23 bases in between. CDR3 DNA: TGTGCCACCAGCAGAAGACAGGCCAAGGGCAGGGTTGGTGAAAAACTGTTTTTT. Protein sequence: CATSRRQAKGRVGEKLFF.

This clonotype was detected ten times or more. The chain couples TRBV7-8 to TRBJ1-6, with D possibly being TRBD1 (5 bases). Germline V gene lookup returns CDR1 SGHVS and CDR2 FQNEAQ. The V end lost 1 base, the J end lost 11 bases, and 12 bases lay between the germline ends. The CDR3 is 14 amino acids. The CDR3 DNA reads TGTGCCAGCAGCTTAGTGGGGGACTTTGCACCCCTCCACTTT. This sequence encodes CASSLVGDFAPLHF.

With respect to this clonotype: A much larger clonotype is one base distant, so this may be a read error. This chain joins TRBV19 and TRBJ2-2; perhaps TRBD2 as D (6 bases). CDR1 is LNHDA, CDR2 SQIVND, per germline (reference sequence). The CDR3 totals 13 residues. The V end was cut by 6 bases, the J end by 6 bases, with 11 bases between. The CDR3 loop reads CASSPGEAGELFF. The CDR3, as DNA: TGTGCCAGTAGCCCTGGGGAGGCCGGGGAGCTGTTTTTT.

This chain uses TRBV5-1 with TRBJ1-1, with TRBD1 as a possible D gene (5 bases). V was cut by 4 bases and J by 2 bases, with 12 bases left in between. Germline assignment: CDR1 SGHRS and CDR2 YFSETQ. The CDR3 contains 14 residues. This CDR3 is CASSPRRGNTEAFF. The DNA for the CDR3 is TGCGCCAGCAGCCCCAGGAGGGGAAACACTGAAGCTTTCTTT.

This clonotype was seen a few times. This chain connects TRBV9 to TRBJ1-3; D is undetermined. V lost 3 bases and J 0 bases, leaving 13 bases between the germline ends. The CDR3 sequence is 16 residues long. Germline V CDR1 and CDR2: SGDLS, YYNGEE. CDR3 sequence: CASSGEDNFSGNTIYF. The CDR3 DNA reads TGTGCCAGCAGCGGAGAAGACAACTTCTCTGGAAACACCATATATTTT.